This TCR beta chain derives from a study of blood T cell repertoires in COVID-19. As for the study in general: T cells, B-cell-depleted T cells, or PBMCs supplied cDNA or gDNA.

Libraries were prepared by immunoSEQ multiplex PCR; TCRdb keeps only in-frame clonotypes and omits some of them. Here the sample spans over 120,000 clones, around 80% being singletons. The CDR3 is 12 residues long. Trimming shortened V by 3 bases and J by 7 bases, and 10 bases separated the two germline ends. Sequencing was performed on peripheral blood. The chain employs TRBV12-3 or TRBV12-4 and TRBJ2-7; perhaps TRBD2 as D (5 bases). The sequence came from a man in his sixties with active or convalescent COVID-19. The CDR3 bases are TGTGCCAGCAGTTTGGAGGCGAGGGAGCAGTACGTC. Its protein is CASSLEAREQYV.